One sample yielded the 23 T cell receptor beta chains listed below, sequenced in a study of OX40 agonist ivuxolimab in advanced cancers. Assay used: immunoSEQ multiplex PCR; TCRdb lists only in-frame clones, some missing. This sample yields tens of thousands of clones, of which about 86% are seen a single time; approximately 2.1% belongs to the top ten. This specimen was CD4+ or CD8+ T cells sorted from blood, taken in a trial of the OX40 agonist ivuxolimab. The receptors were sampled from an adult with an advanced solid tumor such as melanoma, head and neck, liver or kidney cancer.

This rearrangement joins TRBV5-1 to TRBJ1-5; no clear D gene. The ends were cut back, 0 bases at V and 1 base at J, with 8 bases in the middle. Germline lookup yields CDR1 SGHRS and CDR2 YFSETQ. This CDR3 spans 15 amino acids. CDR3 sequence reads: CASSLDGVSNQPQHF. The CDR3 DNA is TGCGCCAGCAGCTTGGATGGGGTGAGCAATCAGCCCCAGCATTTT.

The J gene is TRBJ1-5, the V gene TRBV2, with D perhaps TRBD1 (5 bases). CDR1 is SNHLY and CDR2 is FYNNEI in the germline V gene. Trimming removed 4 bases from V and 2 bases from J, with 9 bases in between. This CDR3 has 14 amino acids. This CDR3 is CASSAGFGNQPQHF. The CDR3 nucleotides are TGTGCCAGCAGTGCAGGGTTCGGCAATCAGCCCCAGCATTTT.

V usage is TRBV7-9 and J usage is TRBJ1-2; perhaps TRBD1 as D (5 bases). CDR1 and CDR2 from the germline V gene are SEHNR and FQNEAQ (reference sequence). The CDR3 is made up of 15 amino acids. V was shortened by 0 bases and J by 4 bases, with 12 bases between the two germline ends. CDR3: CASSLATGPGYGYTF. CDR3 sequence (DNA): TGTGCCAGCAGCTTAGCGACGGGGCCCGGCTATGGCTACACCTTC.

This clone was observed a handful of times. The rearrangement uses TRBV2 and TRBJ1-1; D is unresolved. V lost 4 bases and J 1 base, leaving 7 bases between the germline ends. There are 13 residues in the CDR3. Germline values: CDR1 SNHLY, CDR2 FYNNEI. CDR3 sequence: CASSARGNTEAFF. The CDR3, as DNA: TGTGCCAGCAGTGCAAGAGGGAACACTGAAGCTTTCTTT.

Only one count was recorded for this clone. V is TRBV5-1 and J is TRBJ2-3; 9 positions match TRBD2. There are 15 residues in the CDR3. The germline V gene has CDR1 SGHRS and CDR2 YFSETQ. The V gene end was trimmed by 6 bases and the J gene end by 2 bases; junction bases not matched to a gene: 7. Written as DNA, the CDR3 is TGCGCCAGCACCCCCGGGACTAGCCCCACAGATACGCAGTATTTT. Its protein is CASTPGTSPTDTQYF. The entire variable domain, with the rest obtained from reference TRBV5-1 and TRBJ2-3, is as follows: KAGVTQTPRYLIKTRGQQVTLSCSPISGHRSVSWYQQTPGQGLQFLFEYFSETQRNKGNFPGRFSGRQFSNSRSEMNVSTLELGDSALYLCASTPGTSPTDTQYFGPGTRLTVL.

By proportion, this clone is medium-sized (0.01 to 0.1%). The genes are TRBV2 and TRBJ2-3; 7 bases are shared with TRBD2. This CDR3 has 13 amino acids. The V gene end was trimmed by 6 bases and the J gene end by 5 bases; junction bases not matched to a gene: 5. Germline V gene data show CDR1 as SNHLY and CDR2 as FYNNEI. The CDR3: CASRREFGDTQYF. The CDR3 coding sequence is TGTGCCAGCAGGCGGGAGTTCGGAGATACGCAGTATTTT.

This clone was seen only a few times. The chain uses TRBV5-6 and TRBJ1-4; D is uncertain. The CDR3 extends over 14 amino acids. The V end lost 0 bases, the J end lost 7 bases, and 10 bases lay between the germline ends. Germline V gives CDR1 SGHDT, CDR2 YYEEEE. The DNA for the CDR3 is TGTGCCAGCAGCTTGGGTGTTGGTGGTGAAAAACTGTTTTTT. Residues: CASSLGVGGEKLFF.

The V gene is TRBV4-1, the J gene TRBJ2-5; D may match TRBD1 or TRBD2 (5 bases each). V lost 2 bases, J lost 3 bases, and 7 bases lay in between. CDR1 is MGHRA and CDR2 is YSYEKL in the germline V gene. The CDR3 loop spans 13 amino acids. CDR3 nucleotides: TGCGCCAGCAGCCAATGGGACGAAGAGACCCAGTACTTC. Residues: CASSQWDEETQYF.

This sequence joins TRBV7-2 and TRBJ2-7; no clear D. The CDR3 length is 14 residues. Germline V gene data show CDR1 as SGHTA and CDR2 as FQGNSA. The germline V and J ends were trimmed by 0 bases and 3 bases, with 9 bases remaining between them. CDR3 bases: TGTGCCAGCAGCTTAGCAGGGATTGGCTACGAGCAGTACTTC. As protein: CASSLAGIGYEQYF. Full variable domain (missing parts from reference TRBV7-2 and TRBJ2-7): GAGVSQSPSNKVTEKGKDVELRCDPISGHTALYWYRQSLGQGLEFLIYFQGNSAPDKSGLPSDRFSAERTGGSVSTLTIQRTQQEDSAVYLCASSLAGIGYEQYFGPGTRLTVT.

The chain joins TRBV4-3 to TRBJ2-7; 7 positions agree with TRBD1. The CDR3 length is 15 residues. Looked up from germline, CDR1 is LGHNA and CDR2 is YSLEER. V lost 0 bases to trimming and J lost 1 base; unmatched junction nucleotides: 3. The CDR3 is CASSQDWGQSYEQYF. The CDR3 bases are TGCGCCAGCAGCCAAGATTGGGGACAGTCCTACGAGCAGTACTTC.

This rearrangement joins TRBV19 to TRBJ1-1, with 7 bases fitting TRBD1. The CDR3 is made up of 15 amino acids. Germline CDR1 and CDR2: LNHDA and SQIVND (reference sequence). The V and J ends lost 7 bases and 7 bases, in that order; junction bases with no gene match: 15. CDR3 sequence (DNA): TGTGCCAGTATTAAGACAGGGATAACTTTGGGTGAAGCTTTCTTT. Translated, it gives CASIKTGITLGEAFF.

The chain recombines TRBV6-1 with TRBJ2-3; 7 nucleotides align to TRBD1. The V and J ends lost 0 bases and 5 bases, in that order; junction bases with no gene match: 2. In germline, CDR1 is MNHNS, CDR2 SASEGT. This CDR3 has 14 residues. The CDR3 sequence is CASSEAAGGDTQYF. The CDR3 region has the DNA TGTGCCAGCAGTGAAGCGGCAGGGGGAGATACGCAGTATTTT.

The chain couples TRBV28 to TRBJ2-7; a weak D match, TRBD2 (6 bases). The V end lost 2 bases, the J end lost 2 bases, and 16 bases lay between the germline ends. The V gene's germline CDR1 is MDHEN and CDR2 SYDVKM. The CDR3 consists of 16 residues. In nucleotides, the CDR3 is TGTGCCAGCAGTTTACCCGGCAGGACTATCGCCTACGAGCAGTACTTC. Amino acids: CASSLPGRTIAYEQYF.

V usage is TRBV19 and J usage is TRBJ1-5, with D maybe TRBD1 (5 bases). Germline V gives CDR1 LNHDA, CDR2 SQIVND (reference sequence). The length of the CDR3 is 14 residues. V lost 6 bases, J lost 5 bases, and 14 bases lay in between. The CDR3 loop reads CASSPGEGHQPQHF. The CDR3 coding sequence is TGTGCCAGTAGCCCCGGAGAGGGGCATCAGCCCCAGCATTTT.

The CDR3 DNA reads as TGTGCCAGCAGCTTAGAGAGGGCCTCAAATGAGCAGTTCTTC. Encoded protein: CASSLERASNEQFF. This chain joins TRBV7-9 and TRBJ2-1; D may be TRBD2 (5 bases). Germline CDR1 is SEHNR and CDR2 is FQNEAQ (reference sequence). The CDR3 has 14 residues. The V end lost 1 base, the J end lost 7 bases, and 11 bases lay between the germline ends.

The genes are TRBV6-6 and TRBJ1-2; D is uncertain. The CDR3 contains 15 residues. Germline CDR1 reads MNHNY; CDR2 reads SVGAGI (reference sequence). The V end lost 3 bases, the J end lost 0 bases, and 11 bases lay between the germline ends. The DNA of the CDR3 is TGTGCCAGCAGTTATGTAGGCAGAGCTAACTATGGCTACACCTTC. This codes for CASSYVGRANYGYTF.

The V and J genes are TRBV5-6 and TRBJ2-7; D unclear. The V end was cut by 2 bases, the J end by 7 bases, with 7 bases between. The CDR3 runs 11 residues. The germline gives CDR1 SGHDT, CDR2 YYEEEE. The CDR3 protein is CASSFYREQYF. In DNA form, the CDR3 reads TGTGCCAGCAGCTTTTATAGGGAGCAGTACTTC.

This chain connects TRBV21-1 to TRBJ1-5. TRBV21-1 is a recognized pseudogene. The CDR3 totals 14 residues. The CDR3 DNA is TGTGCCAGCAGCACAAATAAAGTCGGACAGCCCCAGCATTTT. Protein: CASSTNKVGQPQHF.

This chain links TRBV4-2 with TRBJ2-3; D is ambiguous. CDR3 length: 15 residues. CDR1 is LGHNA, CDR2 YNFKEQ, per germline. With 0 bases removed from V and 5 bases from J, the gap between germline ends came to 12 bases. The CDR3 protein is CASSQDRSGRDTQYF. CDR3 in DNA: TGTGCCAGCAGCCAAGATCGGTCTGGTCGAGATACGCAGTATTTT.

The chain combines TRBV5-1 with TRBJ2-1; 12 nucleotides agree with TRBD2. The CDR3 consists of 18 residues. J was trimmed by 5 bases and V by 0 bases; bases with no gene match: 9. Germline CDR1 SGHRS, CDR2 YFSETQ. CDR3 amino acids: CASSLGPLAGGVDNEQFF. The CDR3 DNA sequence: TGCGCCAGCAGCTTGGGTCCACTAGCGGGAGGCGTCGACAATGAGCAGTTCTTC.

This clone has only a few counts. The CDR3, as DNA: TGTGCCAGCAGTTCCTCTTACTACGAGCAGTACTTC. Its translation: CASSSSYYEQYF. V and J are TRBV28 and TRBJ2-7; no clear D. Between the trimmed V and J ends, which lost 4 bases and 3 bases, there was a span of 7 bases. Per germline, CDR1 MDHEN and CDR2 SYDVKM. The CDR3 sequence is 12 residues long.

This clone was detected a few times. Here the CDR3 reads CASSLGSREGEAFF. The CDR3 nucleotides read TGTGCCAGCAGTTTAGGGTCCAGGGAAGGTGAAGCTTTCTTT. The V call is TRBV28, the J call TRBJ1-1; D may be TRBD1 (5 bases). V gave up 2 bases and J gave up 7 bases, with 14 bases separating them. This CDR3 contains 14 residues. Germline lookup yields CDR1 MDHEN and CDR2 SYDVKM.

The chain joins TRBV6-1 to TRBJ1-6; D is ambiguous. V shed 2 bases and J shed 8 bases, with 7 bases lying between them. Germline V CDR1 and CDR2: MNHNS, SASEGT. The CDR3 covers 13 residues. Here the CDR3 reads CASSEIVDSPLHF. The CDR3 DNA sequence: TGTGCCAGCAGTGAAATCGTGGATTCACCCCTCCACTTT.